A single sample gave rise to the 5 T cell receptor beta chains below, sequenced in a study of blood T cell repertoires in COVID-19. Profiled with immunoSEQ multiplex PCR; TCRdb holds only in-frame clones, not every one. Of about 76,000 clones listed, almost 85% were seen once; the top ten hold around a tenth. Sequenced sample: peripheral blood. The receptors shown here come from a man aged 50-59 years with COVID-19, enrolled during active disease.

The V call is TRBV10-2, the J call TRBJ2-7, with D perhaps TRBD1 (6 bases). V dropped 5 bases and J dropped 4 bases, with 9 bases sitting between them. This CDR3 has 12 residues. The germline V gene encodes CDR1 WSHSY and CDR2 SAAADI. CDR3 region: CASSTRGYEQYF. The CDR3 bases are TGCGCCAGCAGTACCAGGGGTTACGAGCAGTACTTC.

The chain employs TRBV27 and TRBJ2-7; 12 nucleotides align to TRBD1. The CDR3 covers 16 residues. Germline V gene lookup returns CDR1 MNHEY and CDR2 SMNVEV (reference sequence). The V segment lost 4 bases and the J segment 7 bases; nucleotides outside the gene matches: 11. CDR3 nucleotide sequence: TGTGCCAGCAGTTATTCTCCGGGACAGGGGGCGGGGGAGCAGTACTTC. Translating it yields CASSYSPGQGAGEQYF.

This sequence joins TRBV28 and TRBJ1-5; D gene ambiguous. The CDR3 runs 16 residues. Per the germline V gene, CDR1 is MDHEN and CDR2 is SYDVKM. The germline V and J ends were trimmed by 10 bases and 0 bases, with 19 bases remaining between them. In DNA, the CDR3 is TGTGCCACCCGCCCCGCGGCGGAACTTAGCAATCAGCCCCAGCATTTT. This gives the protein CATRPAAELSNQPQHF.

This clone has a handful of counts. As DNA, the CDR3 is TGTGCCAGTAGTATAATTCTACAGGGGATCTCTGGGGCCAACGTCCTGACTTTC. The encoded protein is CASSIILQGISGANVLTF. V and J are TRBV19 and TRBJ2-6; 7 bases align to TRBD1. The germline V gene has CDR1 LNHDA and CDR2 SQIVND (reference sequence). This CDR3 region has 18 residues. J lost 0 bases, V lost 2 bases, and 7 bases had no gene match.

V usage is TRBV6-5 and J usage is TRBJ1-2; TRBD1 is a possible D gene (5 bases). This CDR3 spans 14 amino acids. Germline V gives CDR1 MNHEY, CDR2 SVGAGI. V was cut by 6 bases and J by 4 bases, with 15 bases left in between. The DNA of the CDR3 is TGTGCCAGCAGACCCCCGGGGGAGGGCTATGGCTACACCTTC. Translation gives CASRPPGEGYGYTF.